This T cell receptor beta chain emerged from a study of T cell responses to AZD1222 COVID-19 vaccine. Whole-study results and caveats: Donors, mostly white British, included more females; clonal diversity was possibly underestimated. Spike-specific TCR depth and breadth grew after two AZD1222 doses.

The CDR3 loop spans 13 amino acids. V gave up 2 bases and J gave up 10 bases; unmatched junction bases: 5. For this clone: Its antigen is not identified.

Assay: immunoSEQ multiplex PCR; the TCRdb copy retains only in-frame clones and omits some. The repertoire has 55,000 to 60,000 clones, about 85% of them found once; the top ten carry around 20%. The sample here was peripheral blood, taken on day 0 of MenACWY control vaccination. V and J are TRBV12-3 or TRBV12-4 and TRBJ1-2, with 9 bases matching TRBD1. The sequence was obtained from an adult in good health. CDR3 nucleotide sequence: TGTGCCAGCAGTTTATGGGACAGGGACTTCTACACCTTC. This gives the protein CASSLWDRDFYTF.